This T cell receptor beta chain was recovered during a study of blood T cells in healthy people across ages. Primers used in a second PCR of about 6 to 12 cycles were a sample-barcoded 5' primer and a J-beta primer mix. TCRdb reprocessed the 5' RACE reads via MiXCR and lists one record per CDR3 protein. This sample yields about 670,000 distinct CDR3 sequences, of which 40% to 50% are seen a single time; about 30% belongs to the top ten. Germline loops: CDR1 MNHEY, CDR2 SVGEGT. V was pared by 7 bases and J by 7 bases, with 16 bases between. The CDR3 contains 13 residues. The sequenced material came from blood. The chain has TRBV6-2 or TRBV6-3 and TRBJ2-5; no definite D call. This clonotype was obtained from an elderly man in good health. CDR3 sequence: CASTPGGSRTQYF. The CDR3 DNA reads TGTGCCAGCACCCCCGGCGGCTCTAGGACCCAGTACTTC.